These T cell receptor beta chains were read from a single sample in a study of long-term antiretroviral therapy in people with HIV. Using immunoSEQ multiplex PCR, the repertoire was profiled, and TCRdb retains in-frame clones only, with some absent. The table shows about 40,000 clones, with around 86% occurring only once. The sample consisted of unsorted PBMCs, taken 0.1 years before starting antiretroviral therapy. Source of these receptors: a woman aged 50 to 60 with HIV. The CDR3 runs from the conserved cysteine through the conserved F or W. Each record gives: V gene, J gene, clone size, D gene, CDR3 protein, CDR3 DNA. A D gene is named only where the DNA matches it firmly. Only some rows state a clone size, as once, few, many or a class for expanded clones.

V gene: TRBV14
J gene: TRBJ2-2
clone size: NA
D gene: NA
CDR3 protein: CASSSLVHTGELFF
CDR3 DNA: TGTGCCAGCAGCTCCCTCGTCCACACCGGGGAGCTGTTTTTT

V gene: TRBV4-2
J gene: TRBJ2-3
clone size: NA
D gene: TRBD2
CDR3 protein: CASSQDGAGGADTQYF
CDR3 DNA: TGTGCCAGCAGCCAAGATGGGGCGGGGGGTGCAGATACGCAGTATTTT

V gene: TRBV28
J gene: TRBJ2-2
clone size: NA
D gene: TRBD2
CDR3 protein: CASTSGRTGELFF
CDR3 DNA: TGTGCCAGCACTAGCGGAAGAACCGGGGAGCTGTTTTTT

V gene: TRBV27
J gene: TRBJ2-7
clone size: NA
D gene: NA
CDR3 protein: CASRWTTGSGEQYF
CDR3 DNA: TGTGCCAGCAGATGGACAACAGGGTCGGGCGAGCAGTACTTC

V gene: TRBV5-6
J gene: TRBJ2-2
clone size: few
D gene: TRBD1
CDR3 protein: CASSQWTGHTGELFF
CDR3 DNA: TGTGCCAGCAGCCAATGGACAGGGCATACCGGGGAGCTGTTTTTT

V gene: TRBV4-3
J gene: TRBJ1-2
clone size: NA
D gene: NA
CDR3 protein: CASSPQRGGRYGYTF
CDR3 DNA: TGCGCCAGCAGCCCCCAGCGGGGGGGAAGGTATGGCTACACCTTC

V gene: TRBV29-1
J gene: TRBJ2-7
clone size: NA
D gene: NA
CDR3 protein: CSVVRGGVEQYF
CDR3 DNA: TGCAGCGTGGTGAGGGGAGGAGTCGAGCAGTACTTC

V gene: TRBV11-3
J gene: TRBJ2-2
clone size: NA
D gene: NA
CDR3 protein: CASSSQERVAGELFF
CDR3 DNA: TGTGCCAGCAGCTCCCAGGAGCGGGTGGCCGGGGAGCTGTTTTTT

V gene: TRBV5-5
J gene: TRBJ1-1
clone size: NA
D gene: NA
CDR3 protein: CASSLMAGVDTEAFF
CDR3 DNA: TGTGCCAGCAGCTTGATGGCAGGTGTGGACACTGAAGCTTTCTTT

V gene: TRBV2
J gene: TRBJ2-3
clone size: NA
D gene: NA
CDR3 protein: CASTERAGTTDTQYF
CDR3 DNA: TGTGCCAGCACCGAAAGGGCAGGGACCACAGATACGCAGTATTTT

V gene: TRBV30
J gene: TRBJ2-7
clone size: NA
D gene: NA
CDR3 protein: CASTGTGSYEQYF
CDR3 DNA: TGTGCCTCCACCGGGACTGGGTCCTACGAGCAGTACTTC

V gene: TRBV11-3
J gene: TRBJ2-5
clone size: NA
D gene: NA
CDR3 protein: CASSSAGTLQETQYF
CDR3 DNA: TGTGCCAGCAGCTCTGCCGGGACTTTGCAAGAGACCCAGTACTTC

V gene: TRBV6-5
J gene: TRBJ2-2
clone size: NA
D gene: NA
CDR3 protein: CASSYRQTGELFF
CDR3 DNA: TGTGCCAGCAGTTACCGACAGACCGGGGAGCTGTTTTTT

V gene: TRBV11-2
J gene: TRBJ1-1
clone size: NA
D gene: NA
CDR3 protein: CASSLGAGRAFF
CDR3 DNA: TGTGCCAGCAGCTTAGGGGCGGGGCGGGCTTTCTTT

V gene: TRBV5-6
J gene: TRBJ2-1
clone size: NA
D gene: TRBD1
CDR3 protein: CASSPDRGRTVRNEQFF
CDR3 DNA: TGTGCCAGCAGCCCGGACAGGGGGCGTACGGTCCGCAATGAGCAGTTCTTC

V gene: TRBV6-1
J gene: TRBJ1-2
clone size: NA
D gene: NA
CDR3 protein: CASSEPSLYGYTF
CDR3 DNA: TGTGCCAGCAGTGAACCCAGTCTATATGGCTACACCTTC

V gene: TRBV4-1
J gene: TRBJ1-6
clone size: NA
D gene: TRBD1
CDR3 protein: CASSQGPGQGNSPLHF
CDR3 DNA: TGCGCCAGCAGCCAGGGCCCGGGACAGGGGAATTCACCCCTCCACTTT

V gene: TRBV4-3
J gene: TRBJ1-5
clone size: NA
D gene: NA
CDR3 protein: CASSQRTGQPQHF
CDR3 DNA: TGCGCCAGCAGCCAGAGGACGGGGCAGCCCCAGCATTTT

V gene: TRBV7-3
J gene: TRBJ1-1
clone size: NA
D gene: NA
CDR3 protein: CASSDRTITEAFF
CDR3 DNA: TGTGCCAGCAGCGATAGGACTATTACTGAAGCTTTCTTT

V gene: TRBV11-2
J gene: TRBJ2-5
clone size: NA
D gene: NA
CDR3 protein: CASSLGETQYF
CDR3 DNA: TGTGCCAGCAGCTTAGGGGAGACCCAGTACTTC

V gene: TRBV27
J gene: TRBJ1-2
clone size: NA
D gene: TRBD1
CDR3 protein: CASRMSGTDYGYTF
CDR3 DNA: TGTGCCAGCAGAATGTCGGGGACAGACTATGGCTACACCTTC

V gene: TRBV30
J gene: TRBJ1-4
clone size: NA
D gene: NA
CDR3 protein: CAWVPQGDGKLFF
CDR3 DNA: TGTGCCTGGGTTCCCCAGGGTGATGGAAAACTGTTTTTT

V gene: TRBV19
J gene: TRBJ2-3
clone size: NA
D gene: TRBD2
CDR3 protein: CASSSGGASDTQYF
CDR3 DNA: TGTGCCAGTAGTAGCGGGGGGGCCTCAGATACGCAGTATTTT

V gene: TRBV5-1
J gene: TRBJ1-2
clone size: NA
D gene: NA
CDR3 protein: CASGPEGGVYGYTF
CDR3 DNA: TGCGCCAGCGGGCCCGAGGGGGGGGTCTATGGCTACACCTTC

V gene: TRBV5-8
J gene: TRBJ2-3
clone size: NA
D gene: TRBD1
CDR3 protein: CASSTQFGDREADTQYF
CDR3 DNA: TGTGCCAGCAGCACACAGTTCGGGGACAGGGAGGCAGATACGCAGTATTTT

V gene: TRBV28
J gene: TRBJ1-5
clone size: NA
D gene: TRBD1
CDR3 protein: CASGTGVRPQHF
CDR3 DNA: TGTGCCAGCGGGACAGGTGTGCGGCCCCAGCATTTT

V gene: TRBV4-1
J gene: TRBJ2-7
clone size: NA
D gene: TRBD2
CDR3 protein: CASSQDGRASYEQYF
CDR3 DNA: TGCGCCAGCAGCCAAGATGGGAGGGCCTCCTACGAGCAGTACTTC

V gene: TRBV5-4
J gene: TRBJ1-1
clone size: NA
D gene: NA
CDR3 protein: CASSSGSSNTEAFF
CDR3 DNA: TGTGCCAGCAGCTCGGGTTCATCGAACACTGAAGCTTTCTTT

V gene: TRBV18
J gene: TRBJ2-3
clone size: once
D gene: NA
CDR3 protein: CASSPLDADTQYF
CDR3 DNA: TGTGCCAGCTCACCGCTAGACGCAGATACGCAGTATTTT

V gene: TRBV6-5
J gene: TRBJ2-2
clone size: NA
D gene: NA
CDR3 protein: CASRYTGELFF
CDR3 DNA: TGTGCCAGCAGGTACACCGGGGAGCTGTTTTTT

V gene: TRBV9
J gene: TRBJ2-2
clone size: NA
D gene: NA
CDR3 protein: CASSVSHRDWGTGELFF
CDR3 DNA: TGTGCCAGCAGCGTATCCCACCGAGACTGGGGCACCGGGGAGCTGTTTTTT

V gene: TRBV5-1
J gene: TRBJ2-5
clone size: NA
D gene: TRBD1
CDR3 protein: CASSYNSGTGWETQYF
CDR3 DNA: TGCGCCAGCAGCTACAACTCCGGGACAGGGTGGGAGACCCAGTACTTC

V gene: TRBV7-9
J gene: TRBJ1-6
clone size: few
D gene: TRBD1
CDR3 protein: CASSSTGYNSPLHF
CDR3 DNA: TGTGCCAGCAGCTCGACAGGGTATAATTCACCCCTCCACTTT

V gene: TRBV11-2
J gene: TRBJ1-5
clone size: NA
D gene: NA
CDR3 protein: CASSLTPGETTQPQHF
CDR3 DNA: TGTGCCAGCAGCTTAACCCCAGGGGAAACCACTCAGCCCCAGCATTTT

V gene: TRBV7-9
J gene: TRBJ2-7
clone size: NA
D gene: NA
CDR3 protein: CASSLVPGSEQYF
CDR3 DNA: TGTGCCAGCAGCTTAGTCCCGGGGAGCGAGCAGTACTTC

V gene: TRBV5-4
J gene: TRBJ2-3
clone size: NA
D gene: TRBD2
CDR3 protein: CASSLMAGGPSLDTQYF
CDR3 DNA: TGTGCCAGCAGCTTGATGGCGGGGGGGCCGTCTTTAGATACGCAGTATTTT

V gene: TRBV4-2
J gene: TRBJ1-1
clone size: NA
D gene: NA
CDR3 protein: CASSQEGTGMNTEAFF
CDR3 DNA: TGTGCCAGCAGCCAAGAGGGTACAGGGATGAACACTGAAGCTTTCTTT

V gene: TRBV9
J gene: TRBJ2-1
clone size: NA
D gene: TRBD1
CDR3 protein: CASSATIRDSRRHEQFF
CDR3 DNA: TGTGCCAGCAGCGCTACGATTCGGGACAGTAGACGACATGAGCAGTTCTTC

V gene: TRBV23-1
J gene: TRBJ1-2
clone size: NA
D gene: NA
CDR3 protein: CASTRGWWGYTF
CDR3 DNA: TGCGCCAGTACCCGGGGGTGGTGGGGCTACACCTTC

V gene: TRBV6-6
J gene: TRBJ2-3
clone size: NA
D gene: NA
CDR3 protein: CASSPGDTQYF
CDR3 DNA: TGTGCCAGCAGCCCAGGGGATACGCAGTATTTT

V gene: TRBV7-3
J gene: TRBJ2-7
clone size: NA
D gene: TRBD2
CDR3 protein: CASSLGGAVNEQYF
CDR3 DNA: TGTGCCAGCAGCCTCGGGGGGGCGGTCAACGAGCAGTACTTC

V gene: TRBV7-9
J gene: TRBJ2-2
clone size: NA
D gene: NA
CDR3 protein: CASSLAGLMNTGELFF
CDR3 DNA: TGTGCCAGCAGCTTAGCGGGCTTAATGAACACCGGGGAGCTGTTTTTT

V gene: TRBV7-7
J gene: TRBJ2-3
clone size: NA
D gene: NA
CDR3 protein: CASSLDGGDTQYF
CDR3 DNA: TGTGCTAGCAGCTTAGACGGGGGAGATACGCAGTATTTT

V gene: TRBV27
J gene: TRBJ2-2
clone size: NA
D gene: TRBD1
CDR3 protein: CASGRQGVTNTGELFF
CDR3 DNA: TGTGCCAGCGGGAGACAGGGGGTAACGAACACCGGGGAGCTGTTTTTT

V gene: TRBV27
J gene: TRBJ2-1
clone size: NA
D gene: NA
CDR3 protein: CASSLSPTDNEQFF
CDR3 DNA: TGTGCCAGCAGTTTATCGCCGACTGACAATGAGCAGTTCTTC